This T cell receptor (beta chain) was identified in a study of cytotoxic CD8 clonotypes in ibrutinib-treated CLL. Study-level points and caveats: Researchers report that baseline clonality outpaced age-matched healthy donors and tracked circulating CD8+ T-cell counts.

Method: immunoSEQ multiplex PCR; TCRdb's copy keeps in-frame clones and lacks some. The table includes 150,000 to 250,000 clones, over 60% detected once. Frozen-stored PBMCs produced approximately 2 micrograms of genomic DNA for TCR beta libraries. Notes on this clone: Its antigen is not known.

The sequenced sample was PBMCs, obtained after 24 months of ibrutinib treatment. This receptor was obtained from a human donor with chronic lymphocytic leukemia.

This CDR3 is CASSLVRDSQGRETQYF. In nucleotides, the CDR3 is TGTGCCAGCAGCTTAGTTCGGGATTCACAGGGGAGAGAGACCCAGTACTTC. This chain connects TRBV11-2 to TRBJ2-5; 7 positions agree with TRBD1. CDR1 SGHAT and CDR2 FQNNGV come from the germline V gene. Trimming at V came to 1 base and at J to 4 bases, leaving 12 bases not matched to a gene. The CDR3 is 17 amino acids.